This T cell receptor (beta chain) was recovered during a study of technical replicates of blood from several donors. Sequencing was performed with immunoSEQ multiplex PCR; in TCRdb, only in-frame clones are kept and a portion is missing. The table has about 70,000 clones, roughly 96% seen once. Germline CDR1 reads MNHEY; CDR2 reads SMNVEV (reference sequence). The CDR3 totals 13 residues. V was trimmed by 5 bases and J by 2 bases, leaving 7 bases between them. This clone has only one observation. This sequence was found in a human donor in good health. This chain joins TRBV27 and TRBJ1-5; unclear D gene. The source material was T cells isolated from PBMCs. The CDR3 protein is CASSDTRNQPQHF. The CDR3, as DNA: TGTGCCAGCAGTGACACCCGCAATCAGCCCCAGCATTTT.